The present TCR beta chain was sequenced within a study of blood T cell repertoires in COVID-19. With 2 bases removed from V and 3 bases from J, the gap between germline ends came to 8 bases. The CDR3 contains 14 residues. Per germline, CDR1 LNHDA and CDR2 SQIVND (reference sequence). Measured with immunoSEQ multiplex PCR; TCRdb has only the in-frame clones, and not every one. The data contain about 140,000 clones, more than 70% of them singletons. The origin of this receptor is a man over 45 with active or convalescent COVID-19. V and J are TRBV19 and TRBJ1-5; D possibly corresponds to TRBD1 (6 bases). Sequenced material: peripheral blood. CDR3 nucleotides: TGTGCCAGTAGTATAAGGGACACCAATCAGCCCCAGCATTTT. Translation gives CASSIRDTNQPQHF.